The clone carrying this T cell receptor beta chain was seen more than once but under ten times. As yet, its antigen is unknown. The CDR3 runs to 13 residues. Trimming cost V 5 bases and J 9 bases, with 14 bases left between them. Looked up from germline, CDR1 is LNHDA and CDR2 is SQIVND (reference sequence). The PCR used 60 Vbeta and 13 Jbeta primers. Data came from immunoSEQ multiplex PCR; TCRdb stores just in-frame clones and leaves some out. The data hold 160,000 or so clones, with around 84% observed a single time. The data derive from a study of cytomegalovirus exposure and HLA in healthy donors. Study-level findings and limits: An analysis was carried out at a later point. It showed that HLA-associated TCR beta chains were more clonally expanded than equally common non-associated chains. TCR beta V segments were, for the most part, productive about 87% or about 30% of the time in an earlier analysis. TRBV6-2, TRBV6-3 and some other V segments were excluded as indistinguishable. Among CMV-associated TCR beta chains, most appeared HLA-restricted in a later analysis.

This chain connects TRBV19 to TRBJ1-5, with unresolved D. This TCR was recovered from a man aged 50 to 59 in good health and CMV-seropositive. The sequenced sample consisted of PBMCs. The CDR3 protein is CASSLLPSRPQHF. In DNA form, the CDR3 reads TGTGCCAGTAGTCTTCTTCCCTCGCGGCCCCAGCATTTT.